This TCR beta chain was obtained from a study of OX40 agonist ivuxolimab in advanced cancers. General observations from the study: Partial responders treated at 0.1-3.0 mg/kg exhibited clonal expansion among the lowest measured. In CD8+ T cells, expanded clones were on average more numerous than in CD4+.

Measured with immunoSEQ multiplex PCR; TCRdb has only the in-frame clones, and not every one. The sample carries approximately 70,000 clones, roughly 85% recorded once. Germline assignment: CDR1 SGHRS and CDR2 YFSETQ. V gave up 2 bases and J gave up 0 bases; unmatched junction bases: 4. The CDR3 has 15 amino acids. Turning to this clone: Its antigen remains unidentified.

This sequence originates from an adult with an advanced solid tumor such as melanoma, head and neck, liver or kidney cancer. Sequencing was performed on CD4+ or CD8+ T cells sorted from blood, taken in a trial of the OX40 agonist ivuxolimab. V gene TRBV5-1 combines with J gene TRBJ2-5; TRBD1 agrees at 7 bases. The DNA for the CDR3 is TGCGCCAGCAGCTTATCAGGGGGTTACCAAGAGACCCAGTACTTC. It yields the protein CASSLSGGYQETQYF.